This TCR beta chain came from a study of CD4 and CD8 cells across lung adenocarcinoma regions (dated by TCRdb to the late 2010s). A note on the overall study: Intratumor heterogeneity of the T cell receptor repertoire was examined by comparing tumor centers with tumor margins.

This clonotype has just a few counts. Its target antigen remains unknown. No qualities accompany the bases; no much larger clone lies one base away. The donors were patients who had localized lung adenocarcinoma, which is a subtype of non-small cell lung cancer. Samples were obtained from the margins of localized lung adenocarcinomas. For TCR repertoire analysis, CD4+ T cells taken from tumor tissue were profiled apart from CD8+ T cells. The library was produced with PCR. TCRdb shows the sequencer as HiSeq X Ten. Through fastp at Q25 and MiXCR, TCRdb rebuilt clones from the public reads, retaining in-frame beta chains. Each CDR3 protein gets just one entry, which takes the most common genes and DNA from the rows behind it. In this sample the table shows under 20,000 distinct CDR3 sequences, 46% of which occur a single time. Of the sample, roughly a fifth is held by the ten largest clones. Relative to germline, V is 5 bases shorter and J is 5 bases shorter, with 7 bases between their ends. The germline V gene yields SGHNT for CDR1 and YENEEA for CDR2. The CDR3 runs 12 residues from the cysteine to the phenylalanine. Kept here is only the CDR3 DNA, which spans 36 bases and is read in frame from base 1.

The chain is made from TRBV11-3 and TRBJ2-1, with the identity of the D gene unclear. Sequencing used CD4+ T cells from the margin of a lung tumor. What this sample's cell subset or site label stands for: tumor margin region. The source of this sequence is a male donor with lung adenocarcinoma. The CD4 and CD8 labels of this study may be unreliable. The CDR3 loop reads CASSPVDNEQFF. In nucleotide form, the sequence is TGTGCCAGCAGCCCCGTAGACAATGAGCAGTTCTTC. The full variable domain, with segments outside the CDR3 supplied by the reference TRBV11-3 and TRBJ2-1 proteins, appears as EAGVVQSPRYKIIEKKQPVAFWCNPISGHNTLYWYLQNLGQGPELLIRYENEEAVDDSQLPKDRFSAERLKGVDSTLKIQPAELGDSAVYLCASSPVDNEQFFGPGTRLTVL.